A selection of T cell receptor beta chains follows, all from one sample in a study of blood T cell repertoires in COVID-19. Some clones are missing from TCRdb's copy, which holds only in-frame ones; the method was immunoSEQ multiplex PCR. The sample records some 100,000 clones, roughly 90% being singletons. Sequenced material: peripheral blood. The source of these receptors is a human donor with active COVID-19. The donor label of this sample is uncertain. The CDR3 runs from the conserved cysteine through the conserved F or W. The order of the fields is CDR3 length, V gene, clone size, J gene, D gene, CDR3 protein, CDR3 DNA. D genes are given only for firm matches. The size field is filled for only some rows; it gives once, few, many or a size class.

len: 16
v_gene: TRBV27
abundance: NA
j_gene: TRBJ2-1
d_gene: NA
CDR3aa: CASRDQLGGAYNEQFF
CDR3nt: TGTGCCAGCAGAGACCAGCTGGGGGGGGCTTACAATGAGCAGTTCTTC

len: 11
v_gene: TRBV7-9
abundance: NA
j_gene: TRBJ1-1
d_gene: NA
CDR3aa: CASSLGQVPFF
CDR3nt: TGTGCCAGCAGCTTAGGACAGGTGCCTTTCTTT

len: 15
v_gene: TRBV7-6
abundance: once
j_gene: TRBJ2-5
d_gene: NA
CDR3aa: CASLPARGTQETQYF
CDR3nt: TGTGCCAGCCTTCCGGCTAGGGGGACACAAGAGACCCAGTACTTC

len: 20
v_gene: TRBV21-1
abundance: NA
j_gene: TRBJ1-1
d_gene: NA
CDR3aa: CASSEKGGGPAAPMNTEAFF
CDR3nt: TGTGCCAGCAGCGAAAAAGGGGGGGGGCCAGCCGCCCCGATGAACACTGAAGCTTTCTTT

len: 15
v_gene: TRBV7-9
abundance: NA
j_gene: TRBJ2-3
d_gene: TRBD2
CDR3aa: CASSPGLVVADTQYF
CDR3nt: TGTGCCAGCAGCCCGGGACTAGTGGTCGCAGATACGCAGTATTTT

len: 13
v_gene: TRBV19
abundance: NA
j_gene: TRBJ1-2
d_gene: NA
CDR3aa: CASRIGAAHGYTF
CDR3nt: TGTGCCAGTAGGATAGGAGCTGCACATGGCTACACCTTC

len: 19
v_gene: TRBV15
abundance: NA
j_gene: TRBJ2-3
d_gene: TRBD2
CDR3aa: CATSRDVGGTSEFTDTQYF
CDR3nt: TGTGCCACCAGCAGAGATGTGGGCGGGACTAGCGAATTCACAGATACGCAGTATTTT

len: 13
v_gene: TRBV29-1
abundance: NA
j_gene: TRBJ1-5
d_gene: TRBD1
CDR3aa: CSVETGGDQPQHF
CDR3nt: TGCAGCGTTGAGACAGGGGGCGATCAGCCCCAGCATTTT

len: 14
v_gene: TRBV6-2/TRBV6-3
abundance: NA
j_gene: TRBJ2-5
d_gene: TRBD2
CDR3aa: CASSGGGPRETQYF
CDR3nt: TGTGCCAGCAGTGGCGGGGGGCCTAGGGAGACCCAGTACTTC

len: 15
v_gene: TRBV6-5
abundance: NA
j_gene: TRBJ2-5
d_gene: NA
CDR3aa: CASSYSLRVQETQYF
CDR3nt: TGTGCCAGCAGTTACTCGTTGAGGGTCCAAGAGACCCAGTACTTC

len: 16
v_gene: TRBV11-2
abundance: NA
j_gene: TRBJ2-7
d_gene: TRBD2
CDR3aa: CASSLTSGVTSYEQYF
CDR3nt: TGTGCCAGCAGCTTAACTAGCGGGGTTACCTCCTACGAGCAGTACTTC

len: 16
v_gene: TRBV3-1/TRBV3-2
abundance: NA
j_gene: TRBJ1-2
d_gene: NA
CDR3aa: CASSQERGRWDYGYTF
CDR3nt: TGTGCCAGCAGCCAAGAAAGGGGCCGGTGGGACTATGGCTACACCTTC

len: 14
v_gene: TRBV5-1
abundance: NA
j_gene: TRBJ2-7
d_gene: NA
CDR3aa: CASSSDSEAYEQYF
CDR3nt: TGCGCCAGCAGCTCTGACTCGGAGGCCTACGAGCAGTACTTC

len: 14
v_gene: TRBV2
abundance: NA
j_gene: TRBJ1-4
d_gene: NA
CDR3aa: CASSDLGDRKKLFF
CDR3nt: TGTGCCAGCAGTGATTTAGGGGATAGGAAAAAACTGTTTTTT

len: 17
v_gene: TRBV23-1
abundance: NA
j_gene: TRBJ1-2
d_gene: TRBD1
CDR3aa: CASSQSRDRAGRYGYTF
CDR3nt: TGCGCCAGCAGTCAAAGTAGGGACAGGGCGGGTAGATATGGCTACACCTTC

len: 14
v_gene: TRBV3-1/TRBV3-2
abundance: few
j_gene: TRBJ1-6
d_gene: NA
CDR3aa: CASSRNNYNSPLHF
CDR3nt: TGTGCCAGCAGCCGAAACAACTATAATTCACCCCTCCACTTT

len: 15
v_gene: TRBV3-1/TRBV3-2
abundance: NA
j_gene: TRBJ2-7
d_gene: TRBD1
CDR3aa: CASSFTGAPSHEQYF
CDR3nt: TGTGCCAGCAGCTTTACAGGGGCCCCCTCCCACGAGCAGTACTTC

len: 16
v_gene: TRBV5-1
abundance: NA
j_gene: TRBJ2-7
d_gene: NA
CDR3aa: CASSLAPTGISYEQYF
CDR3nt: TGCGCCAGCAGCTTGGCTCCTACAGGAATCTCCTACGAGCAGTACTTC

len: 18
v_gene: TRBV5-5
abundance: NA
j_gene: TRBJ1-6
d_gene: TRBD1
CDR3aa: CASSLTPDRASYNSPLHF
CDR3nt: TGTGCCAGCAGCTTAACCCCTGACAGGGCCTCCTATAATTCACCCCTCCACTTT

len: 14
v_gene: TRBV28
abundance: few
j_gene: TRBJ2-7
d_gene: NA
CDR3aa: CASSLWHTPYEQYF
CDR3nt: TGTGCCAGCAGTTTATGGCACACCCCCTACGAGCAGTACTTC

len: 17
v_gene: TRBV27
abundance: NA
j_gene: TRBJ1-6
d_gene: TRBD1
CDR3aa: CASSLRLDRVGHSPLHF
CDR3nt: TGTGCCAGCAGCCTCAGGTTGGACAGGGTGGGGCATTCACCCCTCCACTTT

len: 13
v_gene: TRBV7-2
abundance: few
j_gene: TRBJ2-7
d_gene: NA
CDR3aa: CASSTNRGYEQYF
CDR3nt: TGTGCCAGCAGCACAAATCGGGGCTACGAGCAGTACTTC

len: 13
v_gene: TRBV10-2
abundance: once
j_gene: TRBJ1-5
d_gene: NA
CDR3aa: CASSGGLNQPQHF
CDR3nt: TGCGCCAGCAGTGGGGGCCTCAATCAGCCCCAGCATTTT

len: 15
v_gene: TRBV4-3
abundance: NA
j_gene: TRBJ2-1
d_gene: NA
CDR3aa: CASSQDSWGDNEQFF
CDR3nt: TGCGCCAGCAGCCAAGACAGTTGGGGGGACAATGAGCAGTTCTTC

len: 16
v_gene: TRBV18
abundance: NA
j_gene: TRBJ1-2
d_gene: NA
CDR3aa: CASSPVRTDINYGYTF
CDR3nt: TGTGCCAGCTCACCAGTAAGGACAGACATAAACTATGGCTACACCTTC

len: 13
v_gene: TRBV7-7
abundance: NA
j_gene: TRBJ1-5
d_gene: NA
CDR3aa: CASSPGPGQPQHF
CDR3nt: TGTGCTAGCAGCCCAGGGCCGGGTCAGCCCCAGCATTTT

len: 18
v_gene: TRBV15
abundance: NA
j_gene: TRBJ2-5
d_gene: TRBD2
CDR3aa: CATSQPGLAGGNEETQYF
CDR3nt: TGTGCCACCAGCCAACCGGGACTAGCGGGGGGGAATGAAGAGACCCAGTACTTC

len: 14
v_gene: TRBV3-1/TRBV3-2
abundance: NA
j_gene: TRBJ2-1
d_gene: TRBD2
CDR3aa: CASSRQRGAREQFF
CDR3nt: TGTGCCAGCAGCCGACAGCGGGGGGCACGGGAGCAGTTCTTC

len: 13
v_gene: TRBV19
abundance: NA
j_gene: TRBJ2-7
d_gene: TRBD2
CDR3aa: CASNGGISYEQYF
CDR3nt: TGTGCCAGTAACGGGGGGATCTCCTACGAGCAGTACTTC

len: 15
v_gene: TRBV6-5
abundance: once
j_gene: TRBJ1-2
d_gene: TRBD1
CDR3aa: CASSLGRTGAYGYTF
CDR3nt: TGTGCCAGCAGCCTGGGCCGAACAGGGGCCTATGGCTACACCTTC

len: 14
v_gene: TRBV3-1/TRBV3-2
abundance: NA
j_gene: TRBJ1-5
d_gene: NA
CDR3aa: CASSRDFSNQPQHF
CDR3nt: TGTGCCAGCAGCCGGGACTTTAGCAATCAGCCCCAGCATTTT

len: 15
v_gene: TRBV7-2
abundance: NA
j_gene: TRBJ1-1
d_gene: TRBD1
CDR3aa: CASSLATQGSTEAFF
CDR3nt: TGTGCCAGCAGCTTAGCAACACAGGGGTCGACTGAAGCTTTCTTT

len: 18
v_gene: TRBV7-3
abundance: NA
j_gene: TRBJ1-2
d_gene: TRBD1
CDR3aa: CASSRDPPLDRTLSGYTF
CDR3nt: TGTGCCAGCAGCCGAGATCCTCCCCTGGACAGGACGTTATCGGGCTACACCTTC

len: 16
v_gene: TRBV6-2/TRBV6-3
abundance: NA
j_gene: TRBJ1-2
d_gene: TRBD1
CDR3aa: CASSYSGQGGIYGYTF
CDR3nt: TGTGCCAGCAGTTACTCTGGACAGGGCGGGATCTATGGCTACACCTTC

len: 16
v_gene: TRBV14
abundance: once
j_gene: TRBJ2-5
d_gene: NA
CDR3aa: CASSPYGGGQAETQYF
CDR3nt: TGTGCCAGCAGCCCCTATGGGGGGGGGCAGGCAGAGACCCAGTACTTC

len: 15
v_gene: TRBV5-1
abundance: NA
j_gene: TRBJ1-1
d_gene: TRBD1
CDR3aa: CASSSTGTGNTEAFF
CDR3nt: TGCGCCAGCAGCTCGACCGGGACAGGGAACACTGAAGCTTTCTTT

len: 15
v_gene: TRBV19
abundance: NA
j_gene: TRBJ2-5
d_gene: TRBD1
CDR3aa: CASSGTGGYQETQYF
CDR3nt: TGTGCCAGTAGTGGGACAGGGGGGTACCAAGAGACCCAGTACTTC

len: 15
v_gene: TRBV5-1
abundance: once
j_gene: TRBJ2-7
d_gene: NA
CDR3aa: CASSPGQLPAYEQYF
CDR3nt: TGCGCCAGCAGCCCCGGACAGCTCCCTGCCTACGAGCAGTACTTC

len: 17
v_gene: TRBV18
abundance: NA
j_gene: TRBJ1-1
d_gene: TRBD1
CDR3aa: CASSPPFGTGEGREAFF
CDR3nt: TGTGCCAGCTCACCACCGTTCGGGACAGGGGAGGGAAGGGAAGCTTTCTTT

len: 16
v_gene: TRBV11-2
abundance: NA
j_gene: TRBJ2-2
d_gene: TRBD1
CDR3aa: CASSPRQGTNTGELFF
CDR3nt: TGTGCCAGCAGCCCGAGACAGGGAACGAACACCGGGGAGCTGTTTTTT

len: 14
v_gene: TRBV18
abundance: NA
j_gene: TRBJ1-1
d_gene: NA
CDR3aa: CASSRRTVNTEAFF
CDR3nt: TGTGCCAGCTCACGGCGGACAGTAAACACTGAAGCTTTCTTT

len: 18
v_gene: TRBV6-2/TRBV6-3
abundance: NA
j_gene: TRBJ2-1
d_gene: TRBD2
CDR3aa: CASSYSKLAGGHYNEQFF
CDR3nt: TGTGCCAGCAGTTACTCGAAACTAGCGGGGGGCCACTACAATGAGCAGTTCTTC

len: 14
v_gene: TRBV6-2/TRBV6-3
abundance: once
j_gene: TRBJ1-1
d_gene: NA
CDR3aa: CASSWTFADTEAFF
CDR3nt: TGTGCCAGCAGCTGGACTTTCGCGGACACTGAAGCTTTCTTT

len: 10
v_gene: TRBV20-1
abundance: NA
j_gene: TRBJ1-2
d_gene: NA
CDR3aa: CSAQEDGYTF
CDR3nt: TGCAGTGCTCAGGAGGATGGCTACACCTTC

len: 14
v_gene: TRBV9
abundance: NA
j_gene: TRBJ2-3
d_gene: NA
CDR3aa: CASSVLPSTDTQYF
CDR3nt: TGTGCCAGCAGCGTACTCCCCAGCACAGATACGCAGTATTTT

len: 13
v_gene: TRBV6-2/TRBV6-3
abundance: NA
j_gene: TRBJ2-7
d_gene: NA
CDR3aa: CASSYDSTYEQYF
CDR3nt: TGTGCCAGCAGTTACGACAGTACCTACGAGCAGTACTTC

len: 15
v_gene: TRBV6-2/TRBV6-3
abundance: NA
j_gene: TRBJ1-5
d_gene: NA
CDR3aa: CASSYSGVSNQPQHF
CDR3nt: TGTGCCAGCAGTTACTCCGGGGTAAGCAATCAGCCCCAGCATTTT

len: 12
v_gene: TRBV27
abundance: few
j_gene: TRBJ1-2
d_gene: NA
CDR3aa: CASSPGPYGYTF
CDR3nt: TGTGCCAGCAGTCCAGGGCCCTATGGCTACACCTTC

len: 15
v_gene: TRBV12-2
abundance: NA
j_gene: TRBJ2-7
d_gene: NA
CDR3aa: CASRLAGGWSYEQYF
CDR3nt: TGTGCAAGTCGCTTAGCGGGGGGGTGGTCCTACGAGCAGTACTTC

len: 14
v_gene: TRBV4-1
abundance: NA
j_gene: TRBJ2-7
d_gene: TRBD1
CDR3aa: CASSRTGANYEQYF
CDR3nt: TGCGCCAGCAGCCGGACAGGGGCGAATTACGAGCAGTACTTC

len: 14
v_gene: TRBV19
abundance: NA
j_gene: TRBJ2-3
d_gene: NA
CDR3aa: CASSIDRRGDTQYF
CDR3nt: TGTGCCAGTAGTATAGATCGAAGGGGAGATACGCAGTATTTT

len: 14
v_gene: TRBV7-2
abundance: NA
j_gene: TRBJ1-5
d_gene: NA
CDR3aa: CASSLYKSNQPQHF
CDR3nt: TGTGCCAGCAGCTTATACAAAAGCAATCAGCCCCAGCATTTT

len: 18
v_gene: TRBV19
abundance: few
j_gene: TRBJ1-1
d_gene: TRBD1
CDR3aa: CASSIGPDRGYRNTEAFF
CDR3nt: TGTGCCAGTAGTATTGGGCCCGACAGGGGTTATCGGAACACTGAAGCTTTCTTT